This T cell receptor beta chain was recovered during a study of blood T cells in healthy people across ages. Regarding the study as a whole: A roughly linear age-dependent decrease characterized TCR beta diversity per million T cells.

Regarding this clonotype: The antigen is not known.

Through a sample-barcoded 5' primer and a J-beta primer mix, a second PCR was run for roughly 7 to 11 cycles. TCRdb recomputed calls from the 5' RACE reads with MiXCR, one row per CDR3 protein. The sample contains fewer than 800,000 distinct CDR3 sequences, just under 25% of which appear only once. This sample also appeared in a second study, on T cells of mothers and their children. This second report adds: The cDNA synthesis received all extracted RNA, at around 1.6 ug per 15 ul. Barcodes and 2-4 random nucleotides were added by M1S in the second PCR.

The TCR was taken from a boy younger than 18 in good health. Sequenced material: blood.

The CDR3 region is CASSQDLRGVRYNEQFF. CDR3 nucleotides: TGCGCCAGCAGCCAAGATTTGCGGGGGGTCCGCTACAATGAGCAGTTCTTC. The chain employs TRBV4-3 and TRBJ2-1, with 8 bases identical to TRBD2. CDR1 and CDR2 (germline): LGHNA, YSLEER. This CDR3 region has 17 residues. V was clipped by 0 bases and J by 3 bases; unmatched bases: 7.